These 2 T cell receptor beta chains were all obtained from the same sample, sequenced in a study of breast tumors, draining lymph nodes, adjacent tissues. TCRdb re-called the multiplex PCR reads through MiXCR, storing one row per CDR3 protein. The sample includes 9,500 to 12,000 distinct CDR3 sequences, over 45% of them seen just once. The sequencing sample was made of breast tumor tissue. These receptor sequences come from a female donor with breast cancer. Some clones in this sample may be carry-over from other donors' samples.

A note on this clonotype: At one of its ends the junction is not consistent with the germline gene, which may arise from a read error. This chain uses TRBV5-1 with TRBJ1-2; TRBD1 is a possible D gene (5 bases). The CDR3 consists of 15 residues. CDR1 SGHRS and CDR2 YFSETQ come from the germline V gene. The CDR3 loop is CASSLTGTSNYGYTF. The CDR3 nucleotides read TGTGCCAGCAGCCTCACCGGGACGTCAAACTATGGCTACACCTTC.

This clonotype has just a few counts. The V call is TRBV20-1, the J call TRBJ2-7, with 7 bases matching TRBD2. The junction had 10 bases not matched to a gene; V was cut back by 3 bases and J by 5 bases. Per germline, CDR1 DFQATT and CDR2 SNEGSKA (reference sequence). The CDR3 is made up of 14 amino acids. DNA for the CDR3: TGCAGTGCTAGGAGAATTGGGGGGGGGAACGAGCAGTACTTC. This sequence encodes CSARRIGGGNEQYF.